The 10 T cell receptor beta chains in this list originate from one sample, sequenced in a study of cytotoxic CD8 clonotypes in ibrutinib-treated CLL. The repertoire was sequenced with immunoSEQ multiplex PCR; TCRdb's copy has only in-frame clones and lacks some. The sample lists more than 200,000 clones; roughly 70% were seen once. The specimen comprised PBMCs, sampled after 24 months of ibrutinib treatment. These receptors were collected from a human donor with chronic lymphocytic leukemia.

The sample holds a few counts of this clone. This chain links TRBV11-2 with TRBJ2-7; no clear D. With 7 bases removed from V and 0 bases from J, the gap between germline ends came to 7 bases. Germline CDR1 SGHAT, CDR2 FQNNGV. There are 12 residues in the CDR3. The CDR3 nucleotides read TGTGCCAGCACCAGAAGCTCCTACGAGCAGTACTTC. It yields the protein CASTRSSYEQYF.

The CDR3 DNA reads TGTGCCAGCAGCGCGGACAGGGGACAAGAGACCCAGTACTTC. Its translation: CASSADRGQETQYF. The chain carries TRBV7-2 and TRBJ2-5; 9 bases fit TRBD1. The CDR3 is made up of 14 amino acids. V lost 5 bases and J lost 2; bases outside the gene matches: 3. Germline lookup yields CDR1 SGHTA and CDR2 FQGNSA.

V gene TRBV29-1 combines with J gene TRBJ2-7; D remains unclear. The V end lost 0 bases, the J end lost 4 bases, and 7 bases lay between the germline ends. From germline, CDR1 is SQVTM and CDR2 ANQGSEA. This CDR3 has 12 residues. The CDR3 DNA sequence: TGCAGCGTTGAAGACGGCTTGTACGAGCAGTACTTC. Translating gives CSVEDGLYEQYF.

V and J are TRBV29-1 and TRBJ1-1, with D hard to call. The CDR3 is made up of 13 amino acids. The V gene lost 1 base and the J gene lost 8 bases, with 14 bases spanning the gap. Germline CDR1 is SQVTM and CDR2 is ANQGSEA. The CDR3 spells CSVEGVAAREAFF. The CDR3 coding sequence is TGCAGCGTTGAAGGGGTGGCGGCGCGGGAAGCTTTCTTT.

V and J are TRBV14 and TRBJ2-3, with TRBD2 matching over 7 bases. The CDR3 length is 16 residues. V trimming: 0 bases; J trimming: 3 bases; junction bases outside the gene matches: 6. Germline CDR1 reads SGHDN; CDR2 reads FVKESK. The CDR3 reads CASSQDRGTTTDTQYF. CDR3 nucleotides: TGTGCCAGCAGCCAAGACCGCGGGACTACTACAGATACGCAGTATTTT.

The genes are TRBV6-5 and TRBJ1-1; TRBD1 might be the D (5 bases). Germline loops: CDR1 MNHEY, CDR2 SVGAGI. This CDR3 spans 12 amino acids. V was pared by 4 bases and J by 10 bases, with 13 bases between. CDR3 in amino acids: CASSSDRITAFF. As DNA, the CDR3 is TGTGCCAGCAGTTCCGACAGAATCACAGCTTTCTTT.

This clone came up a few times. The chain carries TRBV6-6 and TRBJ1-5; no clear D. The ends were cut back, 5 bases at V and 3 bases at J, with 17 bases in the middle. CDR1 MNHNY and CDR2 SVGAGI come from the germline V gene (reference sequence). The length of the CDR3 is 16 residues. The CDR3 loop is CASSPHPMGNNQPQHF. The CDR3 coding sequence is TGTGCCAGCAGTCCGCACCCCATGGGGAACAATCAGCCCCAGCATTTT.

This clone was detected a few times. CDR3 in amino acids: CASSLPRLADAYEQYF. The CDR3, as DNA: TGTGCCAGCAGTTTACCTCGACTAGCGGATGCCTACGAGCAGTACTTC. V gene TRBV28 combines with J gene TRBJ2-7, with 9 bases fitting TRBD2. The germline CDR1 and CDR2 sequences are MDHEN and SYDVKM. Losses at the gene ends were 2 bases for V and 2 bases for J; bases not matched to a gene: 7. The CDR3 is 16 amino acids.

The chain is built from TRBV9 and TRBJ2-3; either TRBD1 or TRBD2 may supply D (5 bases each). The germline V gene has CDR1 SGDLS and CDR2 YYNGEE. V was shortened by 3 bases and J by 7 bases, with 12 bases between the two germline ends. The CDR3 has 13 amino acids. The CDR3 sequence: CASSDGGLNTQYF. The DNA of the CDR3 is TGTGCCAGCAGCGATGGGGGTCTAAATACGCAGTATTTT.

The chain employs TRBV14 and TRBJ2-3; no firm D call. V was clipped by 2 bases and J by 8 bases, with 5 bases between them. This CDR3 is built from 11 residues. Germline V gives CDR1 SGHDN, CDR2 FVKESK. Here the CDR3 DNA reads TGTGCCAGCAGCCAATCGTCTACGCAGTATTTT. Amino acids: CASSQSSTQYF.